The following is a T cell receptor beta chain sequence with its context. Its antigen is still unknown. This sample stems from a study of identical twins. Study-wide results and caveats: Twins' excess sharing was less marked for out-of-frame beta sequences. Modelling approaches yielded underestimates of out-of-frame TCR alpha sharing between monozygotic twins.

A single record per CDR3 protein comes from TCRdb applying MiXCR to the 5' RACE reads. The sample holds some 730,000 distinct CDR3 sequences, around a sixth seen once. This CDR3 has 13 amino acids. Germline loops: CDR1 SNHLY, CDR2 FYNNEI. V dropped 6 bases and J dropped 1 base, with 9 bases sitting between them. These data were also filed under a second study, of T cells expressing NK-cell markers.

The chain employs TRBV2 and TRBJ1-1; D is uncertain. The sequenced sample was PBMCs. The receptor's source is a woman under 30 in good health. DNA for the CDR3: TGTGCCAGCAGGACGGAGGGGAACACTGAAGCTTTCTTT. Its protein is CASRTEGNTEAFF.